The table lists the clone carrying this T cell receptor (beta chain) with many counts. Its antigen is unidentified. This entry is derived from a study of response to subunit inactivated influenza vaccine. Findings and limits, study-wide: Few additional T cells are recruited per seasonal influenza vaccination, authors suggested.

One entry per CDR3 protein, called by TCRdb with MiXCR from the RT-PCR reads. The data contain 550,000 to 800,000 distinct CDR3 sequences, approximately 15% of them seen just once; the ten biggest clones take up less than 9%. This clonotype originated in a middle-aged man who received an inactivated influenza vaccine. The source material was PBMCs from blood, sampled 14 days before vaccination.

The CDR3 bases are TGTGCCAGCAGCTTTGGGGGGCCGGGAAACACCATATATTTT. Translated: CASSFGGPGNTIYF. The rearrangement joins TRBV11-3 to TRBJ1-3, with D possibly matching TRBD1 (6 bases). V lost 3 bases and J lost 4, with 10 bases in between. Germline V CDR1 and CDR2: SGHNT, YENEEA. The CDR3 is 14 amino acids.